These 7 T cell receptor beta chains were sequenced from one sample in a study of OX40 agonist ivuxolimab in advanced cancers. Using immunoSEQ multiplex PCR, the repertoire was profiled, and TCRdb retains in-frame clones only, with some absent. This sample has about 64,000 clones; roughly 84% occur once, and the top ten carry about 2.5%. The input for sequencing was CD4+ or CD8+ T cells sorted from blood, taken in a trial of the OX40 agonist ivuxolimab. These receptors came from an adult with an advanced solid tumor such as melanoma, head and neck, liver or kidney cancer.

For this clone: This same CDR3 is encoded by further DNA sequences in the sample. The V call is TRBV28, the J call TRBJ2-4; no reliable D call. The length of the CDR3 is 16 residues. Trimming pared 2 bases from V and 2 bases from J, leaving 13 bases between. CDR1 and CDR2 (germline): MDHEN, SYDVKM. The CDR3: CASSLHPFSPKNIQYF. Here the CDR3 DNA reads TGTGCCAGCAGTTTACACCCATTCAGCCCCAAAAACATTCAGTACTTC.

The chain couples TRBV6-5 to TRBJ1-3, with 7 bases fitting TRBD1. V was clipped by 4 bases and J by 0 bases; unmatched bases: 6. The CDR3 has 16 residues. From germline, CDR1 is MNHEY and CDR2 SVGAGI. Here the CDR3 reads CASSSGQRLSGNTIYF. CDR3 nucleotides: TGTGCCAGCAGTTCGGGACAGCGGCTCTCTGGAAACACCATATATTTT.

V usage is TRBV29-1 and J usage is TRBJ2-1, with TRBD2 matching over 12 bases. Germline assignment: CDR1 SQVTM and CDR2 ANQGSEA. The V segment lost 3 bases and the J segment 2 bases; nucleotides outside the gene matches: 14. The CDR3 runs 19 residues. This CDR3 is CSVETGLAGGPRTYNEQFF. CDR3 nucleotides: TGCAGCGTTGAGACTGGTCTAGCGGGAGGGCCTAGGACCTACAATGAGCAGTTCTTC.

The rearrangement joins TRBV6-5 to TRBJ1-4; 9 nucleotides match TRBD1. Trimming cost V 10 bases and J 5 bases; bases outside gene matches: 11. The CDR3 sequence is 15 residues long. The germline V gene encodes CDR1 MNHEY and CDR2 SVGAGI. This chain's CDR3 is CATGSGQGQNEKLFF. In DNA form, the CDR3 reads TGTGCCACCGGGTCGGGACAGGGCCAAAATGAAAAACTGTTTTTT.

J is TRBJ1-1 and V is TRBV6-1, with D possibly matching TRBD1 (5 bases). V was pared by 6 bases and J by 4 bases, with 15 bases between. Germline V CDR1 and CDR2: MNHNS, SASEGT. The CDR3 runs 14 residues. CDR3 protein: CASRGRDRGTEAFF. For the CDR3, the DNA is TGTGCCAGCAGAGGCAGGGATCGGGGCACTGAAGCTTTCTTT.

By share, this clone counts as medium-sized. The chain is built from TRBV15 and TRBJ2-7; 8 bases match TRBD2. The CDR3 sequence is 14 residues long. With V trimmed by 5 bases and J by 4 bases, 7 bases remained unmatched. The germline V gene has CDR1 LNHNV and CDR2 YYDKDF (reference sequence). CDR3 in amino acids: CATSPSTSGYEQYF. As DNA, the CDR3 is TGTGCCACCAGCCCCTCCACTAGCGGATACGAGCAGTACTTC.

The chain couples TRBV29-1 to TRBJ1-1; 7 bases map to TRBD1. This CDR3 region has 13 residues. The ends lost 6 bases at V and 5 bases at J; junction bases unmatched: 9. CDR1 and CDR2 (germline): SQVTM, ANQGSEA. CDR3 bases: TGCAGCGTGAGCCAGGGGGAGGGTACTGAAGCTTTCTTT. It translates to CSVSQGEGTEAFF.